These 2 T cell receptor beta chains share one sample of origin, sequenced in a study. Assay used: immunoSEQ multiplex PCR; TCRdb lists only in-frame clones, some missing. The top ten hold around 11% of the sample, which has approximately 53,000 clones, over 85% seen once. Sequenced sample: PBMCs. The source is a man between 40 and 49 years old with rheumatoid arthritis.

V gene TRBV27 combines with J gene TRBJ2-1; possibly TRBD2 for D (5 bases). V lost 2 bases and J lost 6, with 8 bases in between. The CDR3 contains 13 residues. Germline lookup yields CDR1 MNHEY and CDR2 SMNVEV (reference sequence). The CDR3 nucleotides are TGTGCCAGCAGTTTAGGAGGACTCAATGAGCAGTTCTTC. As protein: CASSLGGLNEQFF.

The chain employs TRBV5-6 and TRBJ1-4; D is perhaps TRBD1 (6 bases). Trimming removed 3 bases at V and 5 bases at J, with 14 bases between. The CDR3 runs to 15 residues. Germline V lookup: CDR1 SGHDT, CDR2 YYEEEE. The CDR3 sequence: CASSWDNSQNEKLFF. DNA for the CDR3: TGTGCCAGCAGCTGGGACAACTCCCAGAATGAAAAACTGTTTTTT.